Below are 17 T cell receptor beta chains sequenced from a single sample in a study of Ad26.COV2.S vaccination and SARS-CoV-2 variants. The treatment here: about 20 received Ad26.COV2.S at low or high dose, single or two shots; about five received placebo; per-sample allocation not given. Repertoires come from day 63 after the first vaccine or placebo injection. TCRdb keeps only in-frame clones here, not all; method: immunoSEQ multiplex PCR. The sample lists roughly 420,000 clones; roughly 90% were seen once. This specimen consisted of peripheral blood, obtained in a trial of Ad26.COV2.S vaccine versus placebo. All receptors derive from a person aged 18 to 65 who received the Ad26.COV2.S COVID-19 vaccine or a placebo.

The table lists this clone with a count of one. J is TRBJ2-1 and V is TRBV27; D is unclear. V dropped 3 bases and J dropped 5 bases, with 8 bases sitting between them. This CDR3 is built from 13 residues. Germline V gene sequence: CDR1 MNHEY, CDR2 SMNVEV (reference sequence). CDR3 protein: CASSFYSNNEQFF. In DNA, the CDR3 is TGTGCCAGCAGTTTCTACAGTAACAATGAGCAGTTCTTC.

The rearrangement links TRBV6-6 to TRBJ1-5; D gene uncertain. With 0 bases removed from V and 9 bases from J, the gap between germline ends came to 6 bases. Germline CDR1 MNHNY, CDR2 SVGAGI (reference sequence). CDR3 length equals 12 residues. CDR3 region: CASSYSGGPQHF. The CDR3, as DNA: TGTGCCAGCAGTTACTCAGGCGGGCCCCAGCATTTT.

CDR3 sequence reads: CASSLQGAGANVLTF. For the CDR3, the DNA is TGTGCCAGCAGCCTCCAGGGGGCTGGGGCCAACGTCCTGACTTTC. This chain joins TRBV11-2 and TRBJ2-6, with TRBD1 matching over 7 bases. The CDR3 has 15 amino acids. Germline loops: CDR1 SGHAT, CDR2 FQNNGV. V trimming: 5 bases; J trimming: 2 bases; junction bases outside the gene matches: 3.

The J gene is TRBJ2-2, the V gene TRBV2; D might be TRBD2 (6 bases). V dropped 9 bases and J dropped 5 bases, with 13 bases sitting between them. The CDR3 length is 13 residues. Germline CDR1 and CDR2: SNHLY and FYNNEI. The CDR3 bases are TGTGCCAGTACGGGGGTACGGACCGGGGAGCTGTTTTTT. Translating it yields CASTGVRTGELFF.

The gene calls are TRBV5-1 and TRBJ1-6; 8 bases match TRBD1. Germline values: CDR1 SGHRS, CDR2 YFSETQ. V lost 4 bases and J lost 2; bases outside the gene matches: 5. CDR3 length: 16 residues. As DNA, the CDR3 is TGCGCCAGCAGCAGGGGACAGGATACCTATAATTCACCCCTCCACTTT. Its translation is CASSRGQDTYNSPLHF.

In its sample, this clone was seen once. This rearrangement joins TRBV5-1 to TRBJ2-5; TRBD2 might be the D (5 bases). Trimming took off 0 bases at V and 2 bases at J, with 14 bases between the two ends. The germline V gene encodes CDR1 SGHRS and CDR2 YFSETQ. The CDR3 contains 16 residues. CDR3 in DNA: TGCGCCAGCAGCTTGGTTTTTCGGGGTACGCAAGAGACCCAGTACTTC. Its protein is CASSLVFRGTQETQYF.

The V and J genes are TRBV7-2 and TRBJ2-3; perhaps TRBD2 as D (6 bases). With 4 bases removed from V and 6 bases from J, the gap between germline ends came to 11 bases. The germline CDR1 and CDR2 sequences are SGHTA and FQGNSA. The CDR3 is made up of 13 amino acids. The CDR3 bases are TGTGCCAGCAGCTACCGGGGGTTGGATACGCAGTATTTT. This encodes CASSYRGLDTQYF. The whole variable domain, remainder taken from reference TRBV7-2 and TRBJ2-3, is GAGVSQSPSNKVTEKGKDVELRCDPISGHTALYWYRQSLGQGLEFLIYFQGNSAPDKSGLPSDRFSAERTGGSVSTLTIQRTQQEDSAVYLCASSYRGLDTQYFGPGTRLTVL.

This chain links TRBV6-5 with TRBJ1-2, with 9 positions matching TRBD1. This CDR3 contains 12 residues. The germline gives CDR1 MNHEY, CDR2 SVGAGI. J lost 8 bases, V lost 9 bases, and 7 bases had no gene match. CDR3 sequence reads: CASLGTGSGYTF. DNA for the CDR3: TGTGCCAGTTTGGGGACAGGGAGCGGCTACACCTTC.

This clone showed up just once. The gene calls are TRBV6-5 and TRBJ1-1, with unresolved D. This CDR3 contains 12 residues. Per germline, CDR1 MNHEY and CDR2 SVGAGI. Trimming left V 8 bases short and J 1 base short, with 8 bases between. This CDR3 is CASSDPNTEAFF. As DNA, the CDR3 is TGTGCCAGCTCGGATCCGAACACTGAAGCTTTCTTT.

The chain uses TRBV12-3 or TRBV12-4 and TRBJ1-1; perhaps TRBD1 as D (5 bases). This CDR3 has 13 residues. The V gene lost 6 bases and the J gene lost 11 bases, with 19 bases spanning the gap. The CDR3 spells CASSPPRQGAAFF. CDR3 in DNA: TGTGCCAGCAGCCCCCCTAGGCAGGGCGCGGCTTTCTTT.

This clone was seen only a few times. The chain is built from TRBV10-3 and TRBJ1-2; 8 bases are shared with TRBD1. Germline V gene lookup returns CDR1 ENHRY and CDR2 SYGVKD. V lost 10 bases and J lost 2; bases outside the gene matches: 6. This CDR3 is 13 amino acids long. The CDR3: CATGQGDNYGYTF. DNA for the CDR3: TGTGCCACCGGACAGGGAGACAACTATGGCTACACCTTC.

The chain uses TRBV12-5 and TRBJ2-1; D call uncertain. The CDR3 length is 15 residues. Germline CDR1 reads LGHNT; CDR2 reads FRNRAP. Between the trimmed V and J ends, which lost 5 bases and 5 bases, there was a span of 16 bases. CDR3 residues: CASGPPRPLNNEQFF. CDR3 coding DNA: TGTGCTAGTGGTCCCCCCCGGCCCCTGAACAATGAGCAGTTCTTC.

The chain joins TRBV19 to TRBJ2-6, with D hard to call. The V gene lost 10 bases and the J gene lost 1 base, with 8 bases spanning the gap. CDR1 LNHDA and CDR2 SQIVND come from the germline V gene (reference sequence). The CDR3 consists of 13 residues. As DNA, the CDR3 is TGTGCCACCCGGTTGTCTGGGGCCAACGTCCTGACTTTC. Protein product: CATRLSGANVLTF.

As regards this clone: The conserved final phenylalanine or tryptophan is absent from the CDR3, which likely points to a read error. Because the CDR3's place on the DNA is in doubt, the DNA is left out and the CDR3 is given as listed by TCRdb. The rearrangement joins TRBV21-1 to TRBJ1-5. TRBV21-1 is described as a pseudogene. The CDR3 has 11 residues if both end residues are counted. The CDR3 region is CASSKGRGTSI.

This clone was seen only once. Distinct nucleotide sequences in the sample also encode this CDR3. The rearrangement uses TRBV6-5 and TRBJ2-5; unclear D gene. The CDR3 consists of 11 residues. Trimming pared 2 bases from V and 5 bases from J, leaving 3 bases between. Germline V lookup: CDR1 MNHEY, CDR2 SVGAGI. The CDR3 loop is CASSYRETQYF. The CDR3 DNA sequence: TGTGCCAGCAGTTACCGGGAGACCCAGTACTTC.

This clone was counted once. The CDR3 reads CSVVGEGAYEQYF. The DNA for the CDR3 is TGCAGCGTTGTAGGGGAAGGAGCCTACGAGCAGTACTTC. The genes are TRBV29-1 and TRBJ2-7; D possibly corresponds to TRBD1 (5 bases). Trimming removed 4 bases from V and 2 bases from J, with 12 bases in between. The V gene's germline CDR1 is SQVTM and CDR2 ANQGSEA. This CDR3 comprises 13 residues.

V usage is TRBV5-1 and J usage is TRBJ2-7; D is unresolved. The CDR3 is 15 residues long. Germline V gene lookup returns CDR1 SGHRS and CDR2 YFSETQ. The ends were cut back, 0 bases at V and 0 bases at J, with 10 bases in the middle. The CDR3 sequence is CASSLARASSYEQYF. As DNA, the CDR3 is TGCGCCAGCAGCTTGGCTAGGGCCAGCTCCTACGAGCAGTACTTC.